The present entry profiles one TCR beta chain with its context. Its target is not known. Generated by immunoSEQ multiplex PCR, the TCRdb table keeps only in-frame clones and is missing some. The data hold some 100,000 clones, with roughly nine tenths observed a single time. The data were obtained in a study of T cell responses to AZD1222 COVID-19 vaccine. Study background: Combined were second doses at about 4 or about 12 weeks. Study-level findings and limits: Donors, mostly white British, included more females; clonal diversity was possibly underestimated. Repertoire samples came only from after the peak T cell response. The CD4 TCRs associated with vaccination extended across spike and predominated at 160-218 and 743-854.

The source material was peripheral blood, sampled on day 0 of AZD1222 vaccination. The receptor was derived from an adult in good health.

The CDR3 nucleotides read TGTGCCAGCAGCTCTATGGGGGCTAACTATGGCTACACCTTC. Translating it yields CASSSMGANYGYTF. The chain links TRBV11-2 to TRBJ1-2, with a possible D match to TRBD1 (5 bases). V lost 4 bases and J lost 0, with 9 bases in between. Germline V gene lookup returns CDR1 SGHAT and CDR2 FQNNGV. The CDR3 runs to 14 residues.